A single T cell receptor (beta chain) is shown here with its context. No antigen is known for it. PCR primers comprised 60 Vbeta and 13 Jbeta primers. Only in-frame clones appear in the TCRdb table, and some are missing; sequencing was by immunoSEQ multiplex PCR. The sample includes around 100,000 clones, around 80% of them seen just once. These data originate in a study of cytomegalovirus exposure and HLA in healthy donors. Overall study: Caucasian-associated ancestry cluster membership applied to over 80% of 300 to 450 genotyped donors. Points from the study as a whole: Across donors, sequencing depth was assumed by presence/absence analyses to be roughly uniform.

The CDR3 runs to 16 residues. Trimming at V came to 0 bases and at J to 0 bases, leaving 6 bases not matched to a gene. Germline-derived CDR1 and CDR2 are GTSNPN and SVGIG (reference sequence). The sequence came from a man aged 35-49 years in good health and CMV-seropositive. Sequenced sample: PBMCs. V usage is TRBV30 and J usage is TRBJ2-3; 7 bases agree with TRBD2. CDR3 loop: CAWSVGTGLSTDTQYF. CDR3 in DNA: TGTGCCTGGAGTGTAGGTACGGGACTAAGCACAGATACGCAGTATTTT.